This TCR beta chain was captured in a study of T cells after yellow fever vaccination. Broader study findings: Abundant clonotypes from the bulk population could contaminate FACS-sorted repertoires.

The CDR3 has 14 amino acids. Trimming pared 2 bases from V and 6 bases from J, leaving 10 bases between. Germline CDR1 and CDR2: MNHEY and SMNVEV (reference sequence). From the 5' RACE reads, TCRdb called clonotypes with MiXCR, one entry per CDR3 protein. The sample has some 150,000 distinct CDR3 sequences, about 10% seen once. Regarding this clonotype: What it recognizes is unknown.

The sample was CD8+ T cells sorted from PBMCs, taken 15 days after the yellow fever booster vaccination. The V call is TRBV27, the J call TRBJ1-4, with TRBD1 as a possible D gene (5 bases). This sequence was found in a man in his late teens or twenties who received the YFV17D yellow fever vaccine. Here the CDR3 reads CASSLIGADEKLFF. The CDR3 nucleotides are TGTGCCAGCAGTTTAATAGGGGCTGATGAAAAACTGTTTTTT.